The 28 T cell receptor beta chains in this list originate from one sample, sequenced in a study of regulatory T cells in long-lasting Graves disease. Building of the TCR beta libraries involved iRepertoire HTBI primers and Arm-PCR of CDR3 regions. MiXCR, run by TCRdb on the multiplex PCR reads, gives a single entry per CDR3 protein. The profile shows about 330,000 distinct CDR3 sequences, 15% to 20% of them singletons. Time point reported: newly diagnosed GD, antithyroid drugs for less than 3 months. The TCR library was prepared using RNA isolated from PBMCs. The same specimen was also included in a second study, on T cells in Graves' hyperthyroidism and ophthalmopathy.

Sequencing was performed on peripheral blood mononuclear cells (PBMCs), taken at new diagnosis, from a patient treated with antithyroid drugs. Source of these receptors: a woman between 18 and 30 years old with Graves disease.

The sample holds many counts of this clonotype. For the CDR3, the DNA is TGTGCCAGCAGTTTCGGAACCAATCAGCCCCAGCATTTT. It translates to CASSFGTNQPQHF. This sequence joins TRBV12-3 or TRBV12-4 and TRBJ1-5; no clear D gene. This CDR3 is 13 amino acids long. The V end lost 3 bases, the J end lost 3 bases, and 6 bases lay between the germline ends.

The chain uses TRBV24-1 and TRBJ2-5; 7 positions match TRBD1. This CDR3 has 13 residues. CDR1 and CDR2 from the germline V gene are KGHDR and SFDVKD. After removal of 6 bases from V and 5 bases from J, the junction contained 5 bases not matched to a gene. The CDR3 sequence is CATSTTGKETQYF. The CDR3 bases are TGTGCCACCAGTACGACAGGGAAGGAGACCCAGTACTTC.

In this sample, this clonotype turned up many times. The chain joins TRBV28 to TRBJ2-7; D is perhaps TRBD1 (6 bases). The CDR3 runs 14 residues. Germline V gene sequence: CDR1 MDHEN, CDR2 SYDVKM. The V gene lost 3 bases and the J gene lost 3 bases, with 12 bases spanning the gap. The DNA of the CDR3 is TGTGCCAGCAGTTTTACACAGGGTAGCTACGAGCAGTACTTC. This sequence encodes CASSFTQGSYEQYF.

There are many counts of this clonotype. The V and J genes are TRBV11-1 and TRBJ2-5; TRBD1 is a possible D gene (5 bases). Trimming pared 5 bases from V and 5 bases from J, leaving 21 bases between. Germline V CDR1 and CDR2: SGHAT, FQDESV (reference sequence). This CDR3 is built from 16 residues. The chain's CDR3 is CASSHQGTSVMETQYF. CDR3 DNA sequence: TGTGCCAGCAGCCATCAGGGTACGAGTGTAATGGAGACCCAGTACTTC.

This clonotype showed up many times. The chain employs TRBV12-3 or TRBV12-4 and TRBJ2-1; D uncertain. The CDR3 loop spans 13 amino acids. The germline V and J ends were trimmed by 8 bases and 4 bases, with 12 bases remaining between them. CDR3 coding DNA: TGTGCCAGCGGCCCGACGCATTACAATGAGCAGTTCTTC. The encoded protein is CASGPTHYNEQFF.

The sample holds many counts of this clonotype. The V and J genes are TRBV4-1 and TRBJ2-7; TRBD1 is a possible D gene (5 bases). Germline CDR1 MGHRA, CDR2 YSYEKL. V was pared by 1 base and J by 1 base, with 14 bases between. The CDR3 covers 16 residues. CDR3 bases: TGCGCCAGCAGCCAAGTCCCAGGACATAGTTCCTACGAGCAGTACTTC. Protein sequence: CASSQVPGHSSYEQYF.

This clonotype was detected ten times or more. The chain is built from TRBV15 and TRBJ2-7; D may match TRBD1 or TRBD2 (5 bases each). Germline-derived CDR1 and CDR2 are LNHNV and YYDKDF (reference sequence). V shed 3 bases and J shed 1 base, with 10 bases lying between them. CDR3 length: 14 amino acids. CDR3 nucleotide sequence: TGTGCCACCAGCAGTGCCGGGACGTCCTACGAGCAGTACTTC. Its translation is CATSSAGTSYEQYF.

The chain joins TRBV14 to TRBJ1-1; D is possibly TRBD1 (5 bases). The germline gives CDR1 SGHDN, CDR2 FVKESK. CDR3 length equals 15 residues. The V and J ends lost 3 bases and 1 base respectively, with 12 bases between them. This CDR3 reads CASSHHPQGNTEAFF. Written as DNA, the CDR3 is TGTGCCAGCAGCCACCATCCCCAGGGGAACACTGAAGCTTTCTTT.

This clonotype came up many times. This chain uses TRBV3-1 with TRBJ1-2, with D perhaps matching TRBD1 (6 bases). Germline CDR1 and CDR2: LGHDT and YNNKEL (reference sequence). V was shortened by 5 bases and J by 2 bases, with 9 bases between the two germline ends. The CDR3 has 13 residues. This CDR3 is CASSTQGNYGYTF. Written as DNA, the CDR3 is TGTGCCAGCAGCACCCAGGGGAACTATGGCTACACCTTC.

The rearrangement uses TRBV29-1 and TRBJ1-1, with unresolved D. Per the germline V gene, CDR1 is SQVTM and CDR2 is ANQGSEA. This CDR3 region has 12 residues. V lost 4 bases and J lost 0, with 6 bases in between. The CDR3 DNA reads TGCAGCGTTGGAAATTTGAACACTGAAGCTTTCTTT. It translates to CSVGNLNTEAFF.

To note about this clonotype: A far bigger clonotype differs at one base, so this is likely a read error. V and J are TRBV11-2 and TRBJ2-7, with D perhaps TRBD1 or TRBD2 (5 bases each). Germline CDR1 and CDR2: SGHAT and FQNNGV. The V end was cut by 4 bases, the J end by 7 bases, with 5 bases between. This CDR3 contains 10 residues. The CDR3 reads CASSWGEQYF. CDR3 nucleotide sequence: TGTGCCAGCAGCTGGGGGGAGCAGTACTTC.

In this sample, this clonotype turned up many times. V usage is TRBV10-1 and J usage is TRBJ2-3, with D perhaps matching TRBD2 (5 bases). This CDR3 has 17 amino acids. The germline V gene encodes CDR1 WNHNN and CDR2 SYGVQD (reference sequence). The V end was cut by 0 bases, the J end by 4 bases, with 17 bases between. CDR3 amino acids: CASSESSRGGRADTQYF. The CDR3 coding sequence is TGCGCCAGCAGTGAGTCGAGTAGAGGAGGTCGGGCAGATACGCAGTATTTT.

This clonotype was recorded many times. The rearrangement links TRBV10-3 to TRBJ1-1; D remains ambiguous. The CDR3 sequence is 13 residues long. The germline CDR1 and CDR2 sequences are ENHRY and SYGVKD. V gave up 6 bases and J gave up 4 bases, with 12 bases separating them. CDR3 in amino acids: CAISPGGLTEAFF. CDR3 nucleotides: TGTGCCATCAGCCCCGGAGGTCTCACTGAAGCTTTCTTT.

At least ten counts were recorded for this clonotype. CDR3: CASSLKARAMADTQYF. CDR3 DNA: TGTGCCAGCAGCTTAAAGGCTAGAGCGATGGCAGATACGCAGTATTTT. The chain joins TRBV13 to TRBJ2-3; D is ambiguous. This CDR3 is built from 16 residues. Germline V gene lookup returns CDR1 PRHDT and CDR2 FYEKMQ (reference sequence). Trimming took 2 bases from V and 4 from J, leaving 16 bases between them.

The chain recombines TRBV5-1 with TRBJ1-1; possibly TRBD1 for D (5 bases). Trimming removed 3 bases at V and 3 bases at J, with 12 bases between. Per germline, CDR1 SGHRS and CDR2 YFSETQ. This CDR3 region has 14 residues. In DNA form, the CDR3 reads TGCGCCAGCAGCTATCAGGGAGGGGACACTGAAGCTTTCTTT. Amino acid sequence: CASSYQGGDTEAFF.

This clonotype was counted ten times or more. The J gene is TRBJ2-1, the V gene TRBV11-2; 10 nucleotides align to TRBD2. Germline loops: CDR1 SGHAT, CDR2 FQNNGV. The V gene end was trimmed by 6 bases and the J gene end by 6 bases; junction bases not matched to a gene: 8. The CDR3 extends over 15 amino acids. The CDR3 region is CASSLAGAIANEQFF. DNA for the CDR3: TGTGCCAGCAGTCTAGCGGGGGCCATTGCCAATGAGCAGTTCTTC.

On this clonotype itself: A much larger clone differs from this one at a single base, so this may be a read error. V and J are TRBV2 and TRBJ2-5; 7 nucleotides agree with TRBD1. This CDR3 has 15 residues. Germline CDR1 reads SNHLY; CDR2 reads FYNNEI. CDR3 bases: TGTGTCAGCAGTGGACGACAGGGCTACTATGAGACCCAGTACTTC. Its translation is CVSSGRQGYYETQYF.

This clonotype is a singleton in its sample. A much larger clone lies a single base off, so this may be a read error. The CDR3 end shows no conserved phenylalanine or tryptophan, and so a read error is likely. CDR3 in amino acids: CASSEIMRGYTS. The CDR3 DNA reads TGTGCCAGCAGTGAGATTATGAGGGGCTACACCTCC. The chain uses TRBV6-1 and TRBJ1-2; no clear D. V lost 3 bases and J lost 8, with 10 bases in between. There are 12 residues in the CDR3. The germline CDR1 and CDR2 sequences are MNHNS and SASEGT.

With respect to this clonotype: One end of the junction varies from germline; a read error may be responsible. V is TRBV9 and J is TRBJ2-1; TRBD1 might be the D (6 bases). The CDR3 covers 13 residues. Germline CDR1 reads SGDLS; CDR2 reads YYNGEE. CDR3 loop: CASGVSPTGEQFF. The CDR3 nucleotides read TGTGCCAGCGGCGTCTCCCCCACAGGGGAGCAGTTCTTC.

This clonotype has only a few counts. The chain carries TRBV12-3 or TRBV12-4 and TRBJ2-1, with D tentatively TRBD2 (5 bases). V shed 7 bases and J shed 5 bases, with 9 bases lying between them. The CDR3 loop spans 12 amino acids. DNA for the CDR3: TGTGCCAGCACCTTGCGGGACAATGAGCAGTTCTTC. It translates to CASTLRDNEQFF.

The sample holds many counts of this clonotype. The chain employs TRBV5-1 and TRBJ2-7; no definite D call. CDR3 length: 14 residues. The germline gives CDR1 SGHRS, CDR2 YFSETQ. V lost 5 bases to trimming and J lost 1 base, with 13 bases between them. The chain's CDR3 is CASRMNLDSYEQYF. CDR3 coding DNA: TGCGCCAGCAGAATGAACCTTGATTCCTACGAGCAGTACTTC.

In this sample, this clonotype turned up many times. The CDR3: CASSLERQSNEQFF. In nucleotides, the CDR3 is TGTGCCAGCAGCTTGGAGCGACAGAGCAATGAGCAGTTCTTC. The chain recombines TRBV11-2 with TRBJ2-1; a possible D gene is TRBD1 (5 bases). The CDR3 extends over 14 amino acids. Trimming removed 3 bases at V and 6 bases at J, with 12 bases between. Germline-derived CDR1 and CDR2 are SGHAT and FQNNGV.

As regards this clonotype: A much bigger clone sits one base away, suggesting this may be a read error. This chain links TRBV6-2 or TRBV6-3 with TRBJ1-5, with no clear D. The CDR3 length is 14 residues. The ends were cut back, 0 bases at V and 5 bases at J, with 8 bases in the middle. Germline V gene lookup returns CDR1 MNHEY and CDR2 SVGEGT. The CDR3 sequence is CASSYSEEHQPQHF. The CDR3 coding sequence is TGTGCCAGCAGTTACTCGGAGGAGCATCAGCCCCAGCATTTT.

A few counts support this clonotype. This chain links TRBV5-6 with TRBJ2-5, with 10 bases aligning to TRBD1. This CDR3 has 16 amino acids. J gave up 5 bases and V 4 bases, and 11 bases lay outside the gene matches. Looked up from germline, CDR1 is SGHDT and CDR2 is YYEEEE. CDR3 bases: TGTGCCAGCAGCAAACCGGGACAGGGGTTGGAGGAGACCCAGTACTTC. It specifies CASSKPGQGLEETQYF.

There are many counts of this clonotype. This clone may be a read error of a much larger clone one base away. The DNA of the CDR3 is TGTGCCAGCAGGGAGACTAGCGGGGGAACCTGCGAGCAGTACTTC. It translates to CASRETSGGTCEQYF. The chain recombines TRBV11-2 with TRBJ2-7; 12 bases are shared with TRBD2. The ends lost 6 bases at V and 6 bases at J; junction bases unmatched: 9. Per germline, CDR1 SGHAT and CDR2 FQNNGV. The length of the CDR3 is 15 residues.

Regarding this clonotype: With a much larger clone just one base away, this may be a read error. V is TRBV7-8 and J is TRBJ2-7; 13 nucleotides align to TRBD2. Per the germline V gene, CDR1 is SGHVS and CDR2 is FQNEAQ. This CDR3 has 17 amino acids. Written as DNA, the CDR3 is TGTGCCAGCAGCCCATGGACTAGCGGGAGTCCTGGCGCCGAGCGGTACTTC. This gives the protein CASSPWTSGSPGAERYF. Full variable domain (outside the CDR3, taken from reference TRBV7-8 and TRBJ2-7): GAGVSQSPRYKVAKRGQDVALRCDPISGHVSLFWYQQALGQGPEFLTYFQNEAQLDKSGLPSDRFFAERPEGSVSTLKIQRTQQEDSAVYLCASSPWTSGSPGAERYFGPGTRLTVT.

The CDR3 loop reads CASSLDGGAPRDEQYF. The CDR3 DNA sequence: TGTGCCAGCAGCTTAGATGGGGGAGCTCCCAGGGACGAGCAGTACTTC. This chain uses TRBV7-9 with TRBJ2-7, with D possibly called TRBD1 or TRBD2 (5 bases each). Germline CDR1 is SEHNR and CDR2 is FQNEAQ (reference sequence). V dropped 1 base and J dropped 5 bases, with 18 bases sitting between them. CDR3 length equals 16 residues.

The gene calls are TRBV29-1 and TRBJ2-3; D is possibly TRBD2 (7 bases). In germline, CDR1 is SQVTM, CDR2 ANQGSEA. The V and J ends lost 0 bases and 4 bases respectively, with 20 bases between them. The CDR3 sequence is 17 residues long. The CDR3 protein is CSVEDLGGGGSADTQYF. The CDR3 bases are TGCAGCGTTGAAGATCTTGGGGGAGGGGGGTCGGCAGATACGCAGTATTTT.